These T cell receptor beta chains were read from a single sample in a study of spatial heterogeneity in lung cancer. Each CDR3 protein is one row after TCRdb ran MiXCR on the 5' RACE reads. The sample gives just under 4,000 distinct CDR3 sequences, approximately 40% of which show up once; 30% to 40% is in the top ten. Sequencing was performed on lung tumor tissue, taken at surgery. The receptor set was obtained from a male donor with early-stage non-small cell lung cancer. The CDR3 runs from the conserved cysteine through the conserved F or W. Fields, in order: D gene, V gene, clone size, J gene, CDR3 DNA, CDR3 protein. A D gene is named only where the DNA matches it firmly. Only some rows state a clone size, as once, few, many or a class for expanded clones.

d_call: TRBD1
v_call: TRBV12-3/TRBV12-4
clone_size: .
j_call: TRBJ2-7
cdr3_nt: TGTGCCAGCAGTCCACGGACAGGGTCCTACGAGCAGTACTTC
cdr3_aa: CASSPRTGSYEQYF

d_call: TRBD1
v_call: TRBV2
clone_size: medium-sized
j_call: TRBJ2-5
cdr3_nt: TGTGCCAGCAGTCTGACAGGGAAAGAGACCCAGTACTTC
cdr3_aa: CASSLTGKETQYF

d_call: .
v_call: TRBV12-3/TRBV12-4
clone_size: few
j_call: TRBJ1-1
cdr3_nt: TGTGCCAGCAGTTCCATGCCGGGGTCCCCTGAAGCTTTCTTT
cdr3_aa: CASSSMPGSPEAFF

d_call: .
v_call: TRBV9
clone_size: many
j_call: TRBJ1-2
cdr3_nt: TGTGCCAGCAGCGTAAACTATGGCTACACCTTC
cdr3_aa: CASSVNYGYTF

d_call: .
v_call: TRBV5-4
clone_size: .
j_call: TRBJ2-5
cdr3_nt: TGTGCCAGCAGCTTGCCTACTAGCTTTGGAGAGACCCAGTACTTC
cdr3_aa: CASSLPTSFGETQYF

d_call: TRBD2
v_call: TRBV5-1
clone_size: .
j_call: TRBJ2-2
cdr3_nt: TGCGCCAGCAGCCCCGGGACTAGCTCAAGAGACACCGGGGAGCTGTTTTTT
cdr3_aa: CASSPGTSSRDTGELFF

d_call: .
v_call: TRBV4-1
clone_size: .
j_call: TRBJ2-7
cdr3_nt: TGCGCCAGCAGCCAAGGACTGCTCTCCTACGAGCAGTACTTC
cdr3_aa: CASSQGLLSYEQYF

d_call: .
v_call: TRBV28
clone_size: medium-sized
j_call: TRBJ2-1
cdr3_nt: TGTGCCAGCAGCTTCGTGACACCGAAGATCTACAATGAGCAGTTCTTC
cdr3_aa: CASSFVTPKIYNEQFF

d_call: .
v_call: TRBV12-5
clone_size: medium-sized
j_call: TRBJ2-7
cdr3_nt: TGTGCTAGTGGTTTGTCCACGGGACCGCCGACCTACGAGCAGTACTTC
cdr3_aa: CASGLSTGPPTYEQYF

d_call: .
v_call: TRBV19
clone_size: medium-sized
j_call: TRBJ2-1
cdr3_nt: TGTGCCAGTAGGATCGGCGCGGGTGAGCAGTTCTTC
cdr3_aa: CASRIGAGEQFF

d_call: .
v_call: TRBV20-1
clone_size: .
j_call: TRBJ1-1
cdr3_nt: TGCAGTGCTAGAGTTGGCGGGAACACTGAAGCTTTCTTT
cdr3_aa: CSARVGGNTEAFF

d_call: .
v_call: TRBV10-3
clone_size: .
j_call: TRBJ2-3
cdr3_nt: TGTGCCATCAGTGAGTCGACAGGCACAGATACGCAGTATTTT
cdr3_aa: CAISESTGTDTQYF

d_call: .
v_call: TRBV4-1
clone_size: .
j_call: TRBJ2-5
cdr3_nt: TGCGCCAGCAGCCGGAGGGACTCAGAGACCCAGTACTTC
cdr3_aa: CASSRRDSETQYF

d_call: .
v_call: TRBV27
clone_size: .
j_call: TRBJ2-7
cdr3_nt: TGTGCCAGCACCGGAGGGGGTGGAGGAGGTGGAGGACTAGGAACGGGCGAGCAGTACTTC
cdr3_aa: CASTGGGGGGGGLGTGEQYF

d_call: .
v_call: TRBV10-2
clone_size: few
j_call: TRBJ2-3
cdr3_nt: TGCGCCAGCTCTAGCGCTATATCCACAGATACGCAGTATTTT
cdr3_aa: CASSSAISTDTQYF

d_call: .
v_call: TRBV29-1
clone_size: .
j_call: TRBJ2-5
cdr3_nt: TGCAGCGTCGACAATGACAGACAAGAGACCCAGTACTTC
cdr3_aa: CSVDNDRQETQYF

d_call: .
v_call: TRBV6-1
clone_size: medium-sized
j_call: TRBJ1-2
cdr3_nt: TGTGCCAGCAGTGAACACCCGCGCACCCATGGCTACACCTTC
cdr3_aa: CASSEHPRTHGYTF

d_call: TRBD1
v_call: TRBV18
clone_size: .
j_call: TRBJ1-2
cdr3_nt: TGTGCCAGCTCACCCCGACAGGGGGACTATGGCTACACCTTC
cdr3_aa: CASSPRQGDYGYTF

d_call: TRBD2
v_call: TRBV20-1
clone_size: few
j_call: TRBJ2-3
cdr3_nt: TGCAGTGCTAGGGTGGCTAGCGGGGGCTCGGATACGCAGTATTTT
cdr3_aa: CSARVASGGSDTQYF

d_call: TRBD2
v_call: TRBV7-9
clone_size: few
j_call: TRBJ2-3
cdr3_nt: TGTGCCAGCAGCTTAGGAGCGGGGGGCCCCACAGATACGCAGTATTTT
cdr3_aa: CASSLGAGGPTDTQYF

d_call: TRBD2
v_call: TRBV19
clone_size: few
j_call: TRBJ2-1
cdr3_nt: TGTGCCAGTAGTATAGCTCTAGCGGGCTACTACAATGAGCAGTTCTTC
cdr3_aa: CASSIALAGYYNEQFF

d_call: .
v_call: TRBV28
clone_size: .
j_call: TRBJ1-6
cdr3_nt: TGTGCCAGCAGTTTCCCCAGGGCCCTTTCACCCCTCCACTTT
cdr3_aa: CASSFPRALSPLHF

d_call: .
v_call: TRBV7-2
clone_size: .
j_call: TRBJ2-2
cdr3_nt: TGTGCCAGCAGCTTTTGGACTTCGAACACCGGGGAGCTGTTTTTT
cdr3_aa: CASSFWTSNTGELFF

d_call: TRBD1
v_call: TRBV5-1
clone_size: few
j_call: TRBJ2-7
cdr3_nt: TGCGCCAGCAGCCTACGAGGACAGGGGACCTACGAGCAGTACTTC
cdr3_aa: CASSLRGQGTYEQYF

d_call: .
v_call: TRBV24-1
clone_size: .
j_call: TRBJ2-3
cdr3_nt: TGTGCCACCAGTTCCGGAGTCCCAGATACGCAGTATTTT
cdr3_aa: CATSSGVPDTQYF

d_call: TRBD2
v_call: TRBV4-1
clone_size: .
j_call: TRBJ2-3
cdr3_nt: TGCGCCAGCAGCCAAGAAAGACATCGGGGGGGCCTCACAGATACGCAGTATTTT
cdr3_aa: CASSQERHRGGLTDTQYF

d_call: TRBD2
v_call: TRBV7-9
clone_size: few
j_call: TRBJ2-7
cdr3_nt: TGTGCCAGCAGCTCAACCGGGACTAGGGCTTACGAGCAGTACTTC
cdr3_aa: CASSSTGTRAYEQYF